The clone carrying this T cell receptor (beta chain) was detected many times. Antigen: not known. This entry belongs to a study of CD8 T cells in ankylosing spondylitis. V was cut by 5 bases and J by 0 bases, with 11 bases left in between. The CDR3 length is 15 residues. From germline, CDR1 is ENHRY and CDR2 SYGVKD. TCRdb used MiXCR to reprocess the 5' RACE reads, holding one entry per CDR3 protein. The table records under 120,000 distinct CDR3 sequences, around 24% of them present only once. General study results and limits: Seemingly characteristic of ankylosing spondylitis blood was a TCR beta motif consisting of roughly 8 highly homologous variants. Several of the motif variants were reported before in synovial fluid and blood from reactive arthritis. Clones linked to disease were reported to show significant enrichment in matched ankylosing spondylitis synovial fluid.

The chain is built from TRBV10-3 and TRBJ2-1; D is unresolved. Sequences were obtained from synovial fluid, either unsorted or a sorted T cell fraction (not recorded which). The origin of this receptor is a male donor with ankylosing spondylitis. CDR3 bases: TGTGCCATCAGTTCTGGCAGGAGCTCCTACAATGAGCAGTTCTTC. Translated: CAISSGRSSYNEQFF.